A single T cell receptor (beta chain) is shown here with its context. The CDR3 sequence is 15 residues long. Germline V CDR1 and CDR2: SNHLY, FYNNEI. The V end was cut by 0 bases, the J end by 10 bases, with 16 bases between. Sequencing was performed with immunoSEQ multiplex PCR; in TCRdb, only in-frame clones are kept and a portion is missing. The data hold some 2.4 million clones, with roughly 93% observed a single time. This sample is part of a study of shared clonotypes between healthy human individuals. Across the whole study: Three CD4 naive, three CD4 memory, two CD8 naive and one CD8 memory plate were used per donor.

V usage is TRBV2 and J usage is TRBJ1-5; no definite D call. Input material: naive CD4+ T cells from PBMCs. Subset: CD45RA+ positively selected. The receptor comes from a man between 18 and 29 years old in good health. Some clones in this sample may be carry-over from other donors' samples. The CDR3 loop reads CASSEARTVVGPQHF. The CDR3 DNA reads TGTGCCAGCAGTGAAGCTCGGACGGTCGTGGGCCCCCAGCATTTT.